Presented here are 7 T cell receptor beta chains from one specimen sequenced in a study of early T cells in non-severe SARS-CoV-2 infection. MiXCR, applied by TCRdb to the 5' RACE reads, yields one record per CDR3 protein. The sample holds under 85,000 distinct CDR3 sequences, 11% to 15% seen once. What was sequenced was whole blood. These receptors were obtained from an adult who was a healthcare worker with PCR-confirmed SARS-CoV-2 infection or an uninfected control (not recorded which).

This chain links TRBV3-1 with TRBJ2-2; D remains unclear. Trimming removed 1 base from V and 7 bases from J, with 7 bases in between. Germline CDR1 reads LGHDT; CDR2 reads YNNKEL (reference sequence). The length of the CDR3 is 13 residues. This CDR3 is CASSQGQIGELFF. In DNA, the CDR3 is TGTGCCAGCAGCCAAGGGCAAATCGGGGAGCTGTTTTTT.

This clonotype was seen more than once but under ten times. The rearrangement links TRBV6-5 to TRBJ1-1; tentatively, D is TRBD1 (6 bases). Germline V gives CDR1 MNHEY, CDR2 SVGAGI. This CDR3 comprises 15 residues. V lost 6 bases and J 4 bases, leaving 18 bases between the germline ends. The CDR3 DNA is TGTGCCAGCAGGGGATTCAGGGGCCCGGGCACTGAAGCTTTCTTT. It specifies CASRGFRGPGTEAFF.

This clonotype was detected many times. The chain uses TRBV3-1 and TRBJ2-3; D is undetermined. V lost 4 bases and J 2 bases, leaving 19 bases between the germline ends. There are 17 residues in the CDR3. CDR1 and CDR2 (germline): LGHDT, YNNKEL (reference sequence). The CDR3 DNA follows: TGTGCCAGCAGCCCATACCCGACGGTCTCCTCCACAGATACGCAGTATTTT. This codes for CASSPYPTVSSTDTQYF.

There are a few counts of this clonotype. The rearrangement links TRBV9 to TRBJ1-2, with 7 bases identical to TRBD1. V lost 4 bases to trimming and J lost 6 bases; unmatched junction nucleotides: 6. The CDR3 consists of 13 residues. Germline-derived CDR1 and CDR2 are SGDLS and YYNGEE. CDR3 coding DNA: TGTGCCAGCAGCCCAGGGACAGTAGATGGCTACACCTTC. It translates to CASSPGTVDGYTF.

This clonotype appeared a few times. The chain employs TRBV7-3 and TRBJ2-2; D is unclear. CDR1 is SGHTA and CDR2 is FQGTGA in the germline V gene. Trimming took off 2 bases at V and 7 bases at J, with 8 bases between the two ends. The CDR3 is made up of 13 amino acids. The CDR3 is CASSLYLGGELFF. DNA for the CDR3: TGTGCCAGCAGCTTATATCTGGGCGGGGAGCTGTTTTTT.

This chain connects TRBV10-1 to TRBJ1-1; D ambiguous. Germline loops: CDR1 WNHNN, CDR2 SYGVQD (reference sequence). Trimming removed 6 bases from V and 0 bases from J, with 11 bases in between. This CDR3 region has 14 residues. This chain's CDR3 is CASRSLAMNTEAFF. DNA for the CDR3: TGCGCCAGCAGGTCGTTGGCCATGAACACTGAAGCTTTCTTT.

There are a few counts of this clonotype. The J gene is TRBJ2-5, the V gene TRBV21-1. TRBV21-1 is reported as a pseudogene. The CDR3 covers 11 residues. The CDR3 here is CASSNRETQYF. CDR3 DNA: TGTGCCAGCAGCAATCGAGAGACCCAGTACTTC.